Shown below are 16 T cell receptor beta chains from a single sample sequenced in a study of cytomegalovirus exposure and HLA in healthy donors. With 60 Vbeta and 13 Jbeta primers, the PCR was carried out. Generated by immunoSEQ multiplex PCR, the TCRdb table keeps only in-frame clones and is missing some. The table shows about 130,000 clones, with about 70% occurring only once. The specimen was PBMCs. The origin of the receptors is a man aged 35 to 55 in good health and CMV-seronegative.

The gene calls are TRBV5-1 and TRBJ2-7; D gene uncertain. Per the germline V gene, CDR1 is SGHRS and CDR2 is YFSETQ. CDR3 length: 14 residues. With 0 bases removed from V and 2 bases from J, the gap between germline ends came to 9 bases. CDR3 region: CASSLATQAYEQYF. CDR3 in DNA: TGCGCCAGCAGCTTGGCCACGCAGGCCTACGAGCAGTACTTC.

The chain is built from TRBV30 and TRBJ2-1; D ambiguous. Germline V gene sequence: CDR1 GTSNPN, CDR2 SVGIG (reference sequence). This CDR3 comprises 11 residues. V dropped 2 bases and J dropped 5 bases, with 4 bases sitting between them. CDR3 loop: CAWSLNNEQFF. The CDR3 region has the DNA TGTGCCTGGAGTTTAAACAATGAGCAGTTCTTC.

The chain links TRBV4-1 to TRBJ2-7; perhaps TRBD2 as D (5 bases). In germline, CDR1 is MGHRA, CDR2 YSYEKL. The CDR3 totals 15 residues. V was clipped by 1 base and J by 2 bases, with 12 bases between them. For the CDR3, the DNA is TGCGCCAGCAGCCAAGTTGGAGGACGCACCTACGAGCAGTACTTC. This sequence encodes CASSQVGGRTYEQYF.

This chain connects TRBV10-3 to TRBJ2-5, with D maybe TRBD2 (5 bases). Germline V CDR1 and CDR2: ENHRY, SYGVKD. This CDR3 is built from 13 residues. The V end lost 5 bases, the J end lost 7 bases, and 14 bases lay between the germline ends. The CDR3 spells CAISYDGEGTQYF. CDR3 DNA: TGTGCCATCAGTTACGACGGGGAAGGGACCCAGTACTTC.

The CDR3 sequence: CASSPPGLIYGYTF. The CDR3 nucleotides are TGTGCCAGCTCACCACCAGGACTCATCTATGGCTACACCTTC. The gene calls are TRBV18 and TRBJ1-2; no clear D. CDR3 length: 14 residues. V was pared by 0 bases and J by 4 bases, with 9 bases between. The germline V gene has CDR1 KGHSH and CDR2 LQKENI. The full variable domain, its missing parts supplied by reference TRBV18 and TRBJ1-2, is NAGVMQNPRHLVRRRGQEARLRCSPMKGHSHVYWYRQLPEEGLKFMVYLQKENIIDESGMPKERFSAEFPKEGPSILRIQQVVRGDSAAYFCASSPPGLIYGYTFGSGTRLTVV.

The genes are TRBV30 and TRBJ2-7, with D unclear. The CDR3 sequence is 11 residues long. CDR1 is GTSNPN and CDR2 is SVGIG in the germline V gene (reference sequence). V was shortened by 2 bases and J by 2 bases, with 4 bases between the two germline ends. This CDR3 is CAWSSAYEQYF. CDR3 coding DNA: TGTGCCTGGAGTTCCGCCTACGAGCAGTACTTC.

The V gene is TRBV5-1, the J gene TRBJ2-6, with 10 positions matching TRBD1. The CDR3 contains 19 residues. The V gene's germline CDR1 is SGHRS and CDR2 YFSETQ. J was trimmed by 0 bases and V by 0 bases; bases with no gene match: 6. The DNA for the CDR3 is TGCGCCAGCAGCTTGGAAGGGACAGGGGAGAGCTCTGGGGCCAACGTCCTGACTTTC. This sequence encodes CASSLEGTGESSGANVLTF.

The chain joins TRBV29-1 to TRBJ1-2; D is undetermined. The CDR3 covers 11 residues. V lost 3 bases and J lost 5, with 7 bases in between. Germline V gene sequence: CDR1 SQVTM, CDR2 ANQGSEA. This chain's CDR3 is CSVERGYGYTF. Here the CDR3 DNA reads TGCAGCGTTGAGAGAGGGTATGGCTACACCTTC.

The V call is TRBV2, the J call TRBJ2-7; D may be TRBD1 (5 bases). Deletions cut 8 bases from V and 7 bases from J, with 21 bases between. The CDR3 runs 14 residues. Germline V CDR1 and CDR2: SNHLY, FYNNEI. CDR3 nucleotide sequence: TGTGCCAGCTCGATCGCGATTGGGGCCGGGGAGCAGTACTTC. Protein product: CASSIAIGAGEQYF.

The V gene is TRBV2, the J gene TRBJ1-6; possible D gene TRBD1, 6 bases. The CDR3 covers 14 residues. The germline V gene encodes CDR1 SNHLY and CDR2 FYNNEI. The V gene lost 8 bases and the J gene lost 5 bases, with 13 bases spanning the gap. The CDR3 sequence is CASRIQGHNSPLHF. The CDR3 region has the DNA TGTGCCAGCCGGATACAGGGCCATAATTCACCCCTCCACTTT.

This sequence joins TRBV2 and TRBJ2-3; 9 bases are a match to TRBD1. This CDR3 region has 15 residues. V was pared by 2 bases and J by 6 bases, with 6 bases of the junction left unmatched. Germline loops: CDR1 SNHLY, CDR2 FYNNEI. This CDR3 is CASSEPGQGPDTQYF. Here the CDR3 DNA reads TGTGCCAGCAGTGAACCAGGACAGGGGCCCGATACGCAGTATTTT.

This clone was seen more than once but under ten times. The CDR3 protein is CASSYGPGGNGYTF. In DNA, the CDR3 is TGTGCCAGCAGTTACGGGCCCGGGGGGAATGGCTACACCTTC. V usage is TRBV6-5 and J usage is TRBJ1-2; a possible D gene is TRBD1 (5 bases). The CDR3 has 14 residues. Trimming stripped 2 bases from V and 6 bases from J, with 13 bases between. Germline V gene data show CDR1 as MNHEY and CDR2 as SVGAGI.

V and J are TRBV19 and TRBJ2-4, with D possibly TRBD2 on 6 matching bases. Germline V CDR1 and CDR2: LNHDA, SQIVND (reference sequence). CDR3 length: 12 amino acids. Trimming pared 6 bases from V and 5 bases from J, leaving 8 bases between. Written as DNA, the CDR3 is TGTGCCAGTAGGGACTACCAAAACATTCAGTACTTC. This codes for CASRDYQNIQYF.

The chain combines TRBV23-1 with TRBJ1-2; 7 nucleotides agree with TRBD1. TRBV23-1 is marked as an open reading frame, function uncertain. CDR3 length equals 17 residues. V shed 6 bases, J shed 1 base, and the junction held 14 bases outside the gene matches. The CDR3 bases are TGCGCCAGCAGCGCAACACCCCCGGGACAGCGTAACTATGGCTACACCTTC. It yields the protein CASSATPPGQRNYGYTF.

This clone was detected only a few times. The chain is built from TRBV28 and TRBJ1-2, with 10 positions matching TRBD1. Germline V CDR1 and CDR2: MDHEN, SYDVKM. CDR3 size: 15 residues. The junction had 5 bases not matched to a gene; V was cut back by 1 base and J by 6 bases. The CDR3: CASSLSDRGLDGYTF. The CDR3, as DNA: TGTGCCAGCAGTTTATCAGACAGGGGGCTGGATGGCTACACCTTC.

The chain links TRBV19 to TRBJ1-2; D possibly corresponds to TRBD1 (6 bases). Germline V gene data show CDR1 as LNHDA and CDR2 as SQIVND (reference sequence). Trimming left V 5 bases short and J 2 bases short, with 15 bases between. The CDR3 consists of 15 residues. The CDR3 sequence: CASSVLLDRNYGYTF. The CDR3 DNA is TGTGCCAGTAGTGTCCTCCTTGACAGGAACTATGGCTACACCTTC.